A single TCR beta chain is shown here with its context. Enrollees, roughly 18 to 95 years old, lived in 24 US areas. Categorization into cohorts depended on clinical history that participants reported. Germline loops: CDR1 SEHNR, CDR2 FQNEAQ (reference sequence). The CDR3 sequence is 13 residues long. V gave up 6 bases and J gave up 3 bases, with 12 bases separating them. TCRdb's table, derived via immunoSEQ multiplex PCR, lists solely in-frame clones and lacks some. Among some 180,000 clones listed, 82% were seen once. This entry comes from a study of blood T cell repertoires in COVID-19. Across the whole study: Samples of COVID-19 (acute and convalescent) were obtained from the United States, Italy and Spain.

The sample was PBMCs or T cells enriched from blood (not recorded which). The gene calls are TRBV7-9 and TRBJ2-7; perhaps TRBD2 as D (6 bases). This clonotype was obtained from a woman aged 60-75 years with acute COVID-19. CDR3 amino acids: CASSRDSYYEQYF. CDR3 DNA sequence: TGTGCCAGCAGTCGGGACTCCTACTACGAGCAGTACTTC.